Below, one TCR beta chain is given with its context. What it recognizes is unknown. This record comes from a study of T-cell memory formation after mild COVID-19. Whole-study results and caveats: A balance of CD4 and CD8 characterized clones contracting day 15 to 85, whereas later expanders leaned CD4+.

Trimming at V came to 3 bases and at J to 0 bases, leaving 4 bases not matched to a gene. The CDR3 length is 16 residues. CDR1 is MGHRA, CDR2 YSYEKL, per germline. The TCR alpha and TCR beta cDNA libraries, bearing sample barcodes and UMIs, were generated by 5'RACE using constant-segment primers. MiXCR, applied by TCRdb to the 5' RACE reads, yields one record per CDR3 protein. The sample lists around 200,000 distinct CDR3 sequences; about 20% were seen once. V gene TRBV4-1 combines with J gene TRBJ2-3; 9 nucleotides line up with TRBD1. Sequenced input: PBMCs or a T cell subset sorted from them (not recorded which). This receptor was obtained from an adult woman who had mild COVID-19 (a few samples of this study predate the infection). Cell type and time point are not known. CDR3 in amino acids: CASSHATGGSTDTQYF. The CDR3 DNA follows: TGCGCCAGCAGCCACGCGACAGGGGGGAGCACAGATACGCAGTATTTT.